This T cell receptor beta chain was sequenced in a study of beta chain features in type 1 diabetes. Study conclusions and caveats: Shorter templates may be favored by PCR, equally so in patients and controls. Moderately but significantly shorter TCRB CDR3s were found in Type 1 diabetes patients in all four CD4+ subsets.

As every portion of the isolated RNA was reverse transcribed, the sequencing read expressed TCRB transcripts. Data came from immunoSEQ multiplex PCR; TCRdb stores just in-frame clones and leaves some out. The sample has roughly 400,000 clones; over 8.5% are singletons. This CDR3 comprises 15 residues. CDR1 and CDR2 from the germline V gene are MGHDK and SYGVNS. Trimming stripped 3 bases from V and 6 bases from J, with 15 bases between. Concerning this clone: As yet, its antigen is unknown.

The sequenced sample consisted of central memory CD4+ T cells from blood. This sequence joins TRBV25-1 and TRBJ1-5, with D hard to call. The sequence was obtained from a man aged 30 to 39 with type 1 diabetes. The CDR3 reads CASSEAGNPGQPQHF. The DNA for the CDR3 is TGTGCCAGCAGTGAGGCAGGCAATCCGGGTCAGCCCCAGCATTTT. The variable domain in full, completed from reference TRBV25-1 and TRBJ1-5, reads EADIYQTPRYLVIGTGKKITLECSQTMGHDKMYWYQQDPGMELHLIHYSYGVNSTEKGDLSSESTVSRIRTEHFPLTLESARPSHTSQYLCASSEAGNPGQPQHFGDGTRLSIL.